This note documents a single T cell receptor beta chain sequence. Its antigen remains unidentified. The data belong to a study of T cell responses to AZD1222 COVID-19 vaccine. Study-wide findings and caveats: Dominant at 160-218 and 743-854, vaccine-associated CD4 TCRs also spanned spike. The sample set comprised mostly white British donors with more females, and clonal diversity was possibly underestimated. Sampled repertoires all dated from after the peak T cell response.

Trimming took 3 bases from V and 4 from J; bases not matched to a gene: 7. The CDR3 extends over 15 amino acids. The germline gives CDR1 KGHSH, CDR2 LQKENI. Produced via immunoSEQ multiplex PCR; TCRdb's table is partial and in-frame only. The sample yields 130,000 or so clones, 93% seen once. V is TRBV18 and J is TRBJ2-7, with 9 bases identical to TRBD1. The clonotype originates from an adult in good health. The sample was peripheral blood, taken on day 0 of AZD1222 vaccination. DNA for the CDR3: TGTGCCAGCTCACCTGCCGGGACAGGGTATTACGAGCAGTACTTC. It translates to CASSPAGTGYYEQYF.